These 7 T cell receptor beta chains were sequenced from one sample in a study of blood T cell repertoires in COVID-19. TCRdb keeps only in-frame clones here, not all; method: immunoSEQ multiplex PCR. The sample consists of about 160,000 clones, around 82% of them appearing once. The sample comprised peripheral blood. The receptors here all came from a woman aged 40 to 55 with COVID-19, enrolled during active disease.

This clone was picked up a small number of times. The CDR3 reads CASSPTRTSGEETQYF. The CDR3 bases are TGTGCCAGCAGCCCTACAAGGACTAGCGGGGAGGAGACCCAGTACTTC. The chain uses TRBV7-6 and TRBJ2-5, with 12 bases that match TRBD2. Germline CDR1 reads SGHVS; CDR2 reads FNYEAQ. V lost 5 bases and J lost 5; bases outside the gene matches: 9. This CDR3 has 16 residues.

The V gene is TRBV4-1, the J gene TRBJ1-4; the match to TRBD1 covers 7 bases. With V trimmed by 0 bases and J by 8 bases, 15 bases remained unmatched. CDR1 and CDR2 from the germline V gene are MGHRA and YSYEKL. CDR3 length: 18 amino acids. CDR3 nucleotides: TGCGCCAGCAGCCAAGAACCCGCCCGACAGGGTGTTCGCGAAAAACTGTTTTTT. Protein product: CASSQEPARQGVREKLFF.

V usage is TRBV29-1 and J usage is TRBJ2-1; no definite D call. V shed 4 bases and J shed 3 bases, with 4 bases lying between them. CDR3 size: 11 residues. CDR1 is SQVTM and CDR2 is ANQGSEA in the germline V gene. The CDR3 spells CSVVVYNEQFF. In nucleotides, the CDR3 is TGCAGCGTTGTAGTCTACAATGAGCAGTTCTTC.

This clone was recorded only once. V and J are TRBV5-4 and TRBJ1-2, with TRBD1 matching over 7 bases. J was trimmed by 4 bases and V by 4 bases; bases with no gene match: 7. CDR1 is SGHNT, CDR2 YYREEE, per germline (reference sequence). The CDR3 runs 14 residues. CDR3 in DNA: TGTGCCAGCAGCATCAACAGGGGTTCCTATGGCTACACCTTC. It codes for CASSINRGSYGYTF.

This clone has a single count. This chain uses TRBV28 with TRBJ1-2; D is unresolved. Germline CDR1 and CDR2: MDHEN and SYDVKM. V lost 8 bases and J 2 bases, leaving 9 bases between the germline ends. The CDR3 length is 12 residues. CDR3 residues: CASSGLNYGYTF. As DNA, the CDR3 is TGTGCCAGCTCCGGTCTAAACTATGGCTACACCTTC.

The gene calls are TRBV29-1 and TRBJ2-7; a weak D match, TRBD1 (6 bases). CDR3 length: 12 amino acids. Germline loops: CDR1 SQVTM, CDR2 ANQGSEA. With 2 bases removed from V and 5 bases from J, the gap between germline ends came to 10 bases. CDR3 bases: TGCAGCGTTGAAACACAGGGCGACGAGCAGTACTTC. Translating gives CSVETQGDEQYF.

V is TRBV4-1 and J is TRBJ2-2; no firm D call. Germline lookup yields CDR1 MGHRA and CDR2 YSYEKL. This CDR3 has 13 amino acids. Trimming took off 0 bases at V and 5 bases at J, with 4 bases between the two ends. Here the CDR3 DNA reads TGCGCCAGCAGCCAAGACCGGACCGGGGAGCTGTTTTTT. This gives the protein CASSQDRTGELFF.